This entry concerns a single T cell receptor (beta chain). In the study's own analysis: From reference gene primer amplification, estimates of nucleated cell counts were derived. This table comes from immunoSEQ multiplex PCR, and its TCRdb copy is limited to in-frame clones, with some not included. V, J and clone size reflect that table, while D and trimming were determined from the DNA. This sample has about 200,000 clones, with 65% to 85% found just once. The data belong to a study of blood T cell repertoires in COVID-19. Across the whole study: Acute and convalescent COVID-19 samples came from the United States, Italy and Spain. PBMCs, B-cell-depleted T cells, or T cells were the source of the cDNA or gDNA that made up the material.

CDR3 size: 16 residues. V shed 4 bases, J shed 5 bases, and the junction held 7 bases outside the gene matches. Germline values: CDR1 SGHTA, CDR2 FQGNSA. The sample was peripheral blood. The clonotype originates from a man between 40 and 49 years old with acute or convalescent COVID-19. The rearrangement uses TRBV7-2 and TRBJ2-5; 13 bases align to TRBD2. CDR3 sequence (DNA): TGTGCCAGCAGCTCAGGACTAGCGGGAGTGGGGGAGACCCAGTACTTC. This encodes CASSSGLAGVGETQYF.